This T cell receptor beta chain was retrieved from a study of blood T cell repertoires in COVID-19. Only in-frame clones appear in the TCRdb table, and some are missing; sequencing was by immunoSEQ multiplex PCR. The data hold some 19,000 clones, with approximately 90% observed a single time. The TCR sequence derives from a man aged 65 to 79 with acute or convalescent COVID-19. Source material: peripheral blood.

Here the CDR3 DNA reads TGCGCCAGCAGCTCCGTAGCGGGTAATGAGCAGTTCTTC. It encodes CASSSVAGNEQFF. This rearrangement joins TRBV5-1 to TRBJ2-1, with 7 positions matching TRBD2. Per germline, CDR1 SGHRS and CDR2 YFSETQ. Germline trimming cut 3 bases from V and 7 bases from J; bases unmatched to any gene: 4. The length of the CDR3 is 13 residues.